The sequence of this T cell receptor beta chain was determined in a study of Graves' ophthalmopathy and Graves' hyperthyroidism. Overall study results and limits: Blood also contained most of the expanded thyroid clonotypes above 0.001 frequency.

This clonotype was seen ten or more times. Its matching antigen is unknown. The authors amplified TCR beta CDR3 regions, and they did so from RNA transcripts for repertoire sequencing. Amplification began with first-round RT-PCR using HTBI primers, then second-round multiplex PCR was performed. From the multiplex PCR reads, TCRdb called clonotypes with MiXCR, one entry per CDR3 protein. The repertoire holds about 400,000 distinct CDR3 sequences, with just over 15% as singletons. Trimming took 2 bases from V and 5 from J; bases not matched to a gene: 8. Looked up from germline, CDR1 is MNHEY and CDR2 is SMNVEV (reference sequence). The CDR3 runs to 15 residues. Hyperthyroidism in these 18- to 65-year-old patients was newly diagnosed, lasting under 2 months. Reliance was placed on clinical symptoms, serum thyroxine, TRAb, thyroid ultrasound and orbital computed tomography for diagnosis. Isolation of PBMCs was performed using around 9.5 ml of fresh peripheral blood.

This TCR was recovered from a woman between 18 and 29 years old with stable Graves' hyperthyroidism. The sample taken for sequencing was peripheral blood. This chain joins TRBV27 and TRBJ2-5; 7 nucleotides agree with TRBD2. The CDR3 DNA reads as TGTGCCAGCAGTTTAGGGGGAGGGGTGATCGAGACCCAGTACTTC. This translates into CASSLGGGVIETQYF.